Shown below are 15 T cell receptor beta chains from a single sample sequenced in a study of blood T cell repertoires in COVID-19 (dated by TCRdb to about 2020). Library preparation was by the immunoSEQ multiplex PCR assay. TCRdb limited this immuneACCESS table to in-frame rearrangements with V and J called. A share of clones is missing; checked studies link under half to unresolved V genes, and the rest is unexplained. The table for this sample lists fewer than 180,000 clones; about 90% of them were counted only once. About 4.2% of the sample is taken by the ten largest. The specimen sequenced was peripheral blood. The source is a woman aged 55-69 years with active or convalescent COVID-19.

The chain uses TRBV20-1 and TRBJ1-1; D unresolved. This CDR3 has 13 residues. V was pared by 3 bases and J by 0 bases, with 8 bases between. The germline CDR1 and CDR2 sequences are DFQATT and SNEGSKA (reference sequence). Here the CDR3 reads CSASGLLNTEAFF. As DNA, the CDR3 is TGCAGTGCTAGTGGTCTCTTGAACACTGAAGCTTTCTTT.

This rearrangement joins TRBV18 to TRBJ2-7; no reliable D call. The CDR3 runs 15 residues. The ends were cut back, 1 base at V and 2 bases at J, with 12 bases in the middle. Germline V gene lookup returns CDR1 KGHSH and CDR2 LQKENI. In DNA form, the CDR3 reads TGTGCCAGCTCACCACAGGCTAGTTCGCCCTACGAGCAGTACTTC. Its translation is CASSPQASSPYEQYF.

The chain combines TRBV2 with TRBJ2-3, with TRBD1 identical over 7 bases. V shed 8 bases and J 4 bases; nucleotides not matched to a gene: 12. Germline CDR1 reads SNHLY; CDR2 reads FYNNEI. The CDR3 sequence is 15 residues long. The CDR3 DNA reads TGTGCCAGCCAGGGGGACAGTGTAGGCGCAGATACGCAGTATTTT. Encoded protein: CASQGDSVGADTQYF.

This chain connects TRBV6-5 to TRBJ2-3; tentatively, D is TRBD1 (7 bases). From germline, CDR1 is MNHEY and CDR2 SVGAGI. Trimming removed 4 bases from V and 0 bases from J, with 14 bases in between. There are 16 residues in the CDR3. CDR3 sequence (DNA): TGTGCCAGCAGTTCAGGGGGGCGCTTCAGCACAGATACGCAGTATTTT. As protein: CASSSGGRFSTDTQYF.

CDR3 loop: CATSDLPWDREGRTYEQYF. The DNA for the CDR3 is TGTGCCACCAGTGATTTGCCCTGGGACAGGGAGGGCCGGACCTACGAGCAGTACTTC. The chain links TRBV24-1 to TRBJ2-7, with TRBD1 matching 9 bases. CDR1 and CDR2 (germline): KGHDR, SFDVKD. V dropped 0 bases and J dropped 2; count of bases not matched to a gene: 13. CDR3 length: 19 residues.

The rearrangement links TRBV20-1 to TRBJ2-7, with D tentatively TRBD2 (6 bases). Trimming took off 3 bases at V and 7 bases at J, with 10 bases between the two ends. The germline V gene has CDR1 DFQATT and CDR2 SNEGSKA (reference sequence). The CDR3 totals 11 residues. DNA for the CDR3: TGCAGTGCTAGGCAAGGGAGGGAGCAGTACTTC. Translated: CSARQGREQYF.

The gene calls are TRBV3-1 (or the pseudogene TRBV3-2) and TRBJ1-2; tentatively, D is TRBD1 (6 bases). The length of the CDR3 is 16 residues. CDR1 LGHDT and CDR2 YNNKEL come from the germline V gene (reference sequence). The ends were cut back, 1 base at V and 0 bases at J, with 12 bases in the middle. The CDR3 nucleotides read TGTGCCAGCAGCCAAGTTTACGGGGGGCCTAACTATGGCTACACCTTC. Its protein product is CASSQVYGGPNYGYTF.

This chain connects TRBV5-8 to TRBJ2-3; 11 bases are a match to TRBD2. From germline, CDR1 is SGHTS and CDR2 YDEGEE. This CDR3 comprises 15 residues. After removal of 0 bases from V and 7 bases from J, the junction contained 4 bases not matched to a gene. CDR3 bases: TGTGCCAGCAGCTTGGTCGGGACTAGCGGATATACGCAGTATTTT. Translating it yields CASSLVGTSGYTQYF.

The chain is built from TRBV11-2 and TRBJ1-1; TRBD1 matches 7 bases. CDR3 length: 14 residues. Germline trimming cut 3 bases from V and 5 bases from J; bases unmatched to any gene: 6. Germline CDR1 and CDR2: SGHAT and FQNNGV. This CDR3 reads CASSLSTGETEAFF. For the CDR3, the DNA is TGTGCCAGCAGCTTGTCTACAGGGGAGACTGAAGCTTTCTTT. The variable domain in full, with the rest retrieved from reference TRBV11-2 and TRBJ1-1, is EAGVAQSPRYKIIEKRQSVAFWCNPISGHATLYWYQQILGQGPKLLIQFQNNGVVDDSQLPKDRFSAERLKGVDSTLKIQPAKLEDSAVYLCASSLSTGETEAFFGQGTRLTVV.

Remarks on this clone: An end of the junction differs from the germline gene, which may be a read error. V and J are TRBV18 and TRBJ2-1; 11 bases agree with TRBD1. The CDR3 consists of 15 residues. Germline loops: CDR1 KGHSH, CDR2 LQKENI. CDR3 sequence reads: CASSPGTGGYNEQFF. DNA for the CDR3: TGTGCCAGCTCACCGGGGACAGGGGGGTACAATGAACAGTTCTTC.

The chain recombines TRBV29-1 with TRBJ1-1, with D maybe TRBD1 (5 bases). The CDR3 runs 12 residues. Germline-derived CDR1 and CDR2 are SQVTM and ANQGSEA. Trimming took 1 base from V and 11 from J, leaving 14 bases between them. The CDR3 coding sequence is TGCAGCGTTGAAGTATCGGGGACTGGTGCTTTCTTT. Protein product: CSVEVSGTGAFF. The variable domain in full, with the rest retrieved from reference TRBV29-1 and TRBJ1-1, is SAVISQKPSRDICQRGTSLTIQCQVDSQVTMMFWYRQQPGQSLTLIATANQGSEATYESGFVIDKFPISRPNLTFSTLTVSNMSPEDSSIYLCSVEVSGTGAFFGQGTRLTVV.

The gene calls are TRBV7-9 and TRBJ2-3, with 10 bases fitting TRBD2. The germline gives CDR1 SEHNR, CDR2 FQNEAQ (reference sequence). There are 16 residues in the CDR3. J was trimmed by 5 bases and V by 1 base; bases with no gene match: 6. This CDR3 reads CASSLDGAGGQDTQYF. DNA of the CDR3: TGTGCCAGCAGCTTAGATGGAGCGGGGGGGCAAGATACGCAGTATTTT.

The rearrangement links TRBV18 to TRBJ1-4, with 8 bases lining up with TRBD1. Per germline, CDR1 KGHSH and CDR2 LQKENI. The V gene end was trimmed by 6 bases and the J gene end by 1 base; junction bases not matched to a gene: 4. This CDR3 is built from 15 residues. CDR3 coding DNA: TGTGCCAGCTCGCGAGACAGGGGAACTAATGAAAAACTGTTTTTT. Its protein product is CASSRDRGTNEKLFF.

This chain connects TRBV5-6 to TRBJ2-3; a possible D gene is TRBD1 (6 bases). Germline CDR1 reads SGHDT; CDR2 reads YYEEEE. The V end lost 5 bases, the J end lost 2 bases, and 18 bases lay between the germline ends. This CDR3 comprises 16 residues. The CDR3 is CASSPWGTLNTDTQYF. The CDR3 DNA reads TGTGCCAGCAGTCCATGGGGGACACTGAACACAGATACGCAGTATTTT.

V and J are TRBV5-1 and TRBJ2-3; 7 nucleotides agree with TRBD1. V was clipped by 0 bases and J by 2 bases; unmatched bases: 3. The CDR3 is made up of 15 amino acids. Germline V gene data show CDR1 as SGHRS and CDR2 as YFSETQ. In nucleotides, the CDR3 is TGCGCCAGCAGCTTGGAAGACAGGGTCACAGATACGCAGTATTTT. It yields the protein CASSLEDRVTDTQYF. Drawing the rest from reference TRBV5-1 and TRBJ2-3, the complete variable domain is KAGVTQTPRYLIKTRGQQVTLSCSPISGHRSVSWYQQTPGQGLQFLFEYFSETQRNKGNFPGRFSGRQFSNSRSEMNVSTLELGDSALYLCASSLEDRVTDTQYFGPGTRLTVL.